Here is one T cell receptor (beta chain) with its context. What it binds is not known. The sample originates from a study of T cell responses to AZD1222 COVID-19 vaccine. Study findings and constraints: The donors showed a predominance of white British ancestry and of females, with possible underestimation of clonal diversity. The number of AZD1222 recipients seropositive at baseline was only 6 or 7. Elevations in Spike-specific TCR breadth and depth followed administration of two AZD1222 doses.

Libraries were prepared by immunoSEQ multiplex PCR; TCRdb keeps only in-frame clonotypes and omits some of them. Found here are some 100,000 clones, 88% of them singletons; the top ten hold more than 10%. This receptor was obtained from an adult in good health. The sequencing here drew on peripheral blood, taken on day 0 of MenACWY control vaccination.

The CDR3 coding sequence is TGTGCCAGCAGGCAGGACAACTATGGCTACACCTTC. This codes for CASRQDNYGYTF. This rearrangement joins TRBV5-8 to TRBJ1-2, with no clear D. CDR1 SGHTS and CDR2 YDEGEE come from the germline V gene. CDR3 size: 12 residues. Trimming left V 5 bases short and J 2 bases short, with 7 bases between.